Listed below are T cell receptor beta chains from one sample, sequenced in a study of blood T cell repertoires in COVID-19. Measured with immunoSEQ multiplex PCR; TCRdb has only the in-frame clones, and not every one. Of roughly 230,000 clones detected, around nine tenths appear once; the ten largest clones hold 3.5% to 4%. Sequenced input: PBMCs or T cells enriched from blood (not recorded which). Receptor source: a woman in her twenties or thirties with acute COVID-19. The CDR3 runs from the conserved cysteine through the conserved F or W. Each record gives: V gene, J gene, CDR3 length, clone size, CDR3 protein. Clone size is given for some rows only: seen once, a few or many times, or a class if the clone is expanded.

v_call: TRBV4-1; j_call: TRBJ2-1; cdr3_length: 21; clone_size: NA; cdr3_aa: CASSLDMGLAGRRGSYNEQFF
v_call: TRBV7-8; j_call: TRBJ2-5; cdr3_length: 16; clone_size: NA; cdr3_aa: CASSIRTSGGQETQYF
v_call: TRBV5-8; j_call: TRBJ1-3; cdr3_length: 15; clone_size: NA; cdr3_aa: CASSQRRISGNTIYF
v_call: TRBV5-1; j_call: TRBJ2-7; cdr3_length: 13; clone_size: NA; cdr3_aa: CASSLAWAREQYF
v_call: TRBV7-9; j_call: TRBJ2-1; cdr3_length: 16; clone_size: once; cdr3_aa: CASSPPRGGGYNEQFF
v_call: TRBV6-1; j_call: TRBJ2-7; cdr3_length: 14; clone_size: NA; cdr3_aa: CASSEFGGAYEQYF
v_call: TRBV6-5; j_call: TRBJ1-4; cdr3_length: 14; clone_size: once; cdr3_aa: CASSSGTDYEKLFF
v_call: TRBV27; j_call: TRBJ1-2; cdr3_length: 15; clone_size: NA; cdr3_aa: CASSLRGQGRDGYTF
v_call: TRBV14; j_call: TRBJ1-6; cdr3_length: 13; clone_size: NA; cdr3_aa: CASAGTDNSPLHF
v_call: TRBV27; j_call: TRBJ1-5; cdr3_length: 15; clone_size: NA; cdr3_aa: CASSLSGTGNQPQHF
v_call: TRBV7-6; j_call: TRBJ2-3; cdr3_length: 18; clone_size: NA; cdr3_aa: CASSLGPPTSGRTDTQYF
v_call: TRBV23-1; j_call: TRBJ1-1; cdr3_length: 13; clone_size: NA; cdr3_aa: CASSQVAEPEAFF
v_call: TRBV9; j_call: TRBJ1-6; cdr3_length: 13; clone_size: NA; cdr3_aa: CASSGGGELALHF
v_call: TRBV7-2; j_call: TRBJ2-7; cdr3_length: 16; clone_size: NA; cdr3_aa: CASSLAESGASYEQYF
v_call: TRBV21-1; j_call: TRBJ1-1; cdr3_length: 12; clone_size: NA; cdr3_aa: CASSDSHNEAFF
v_call: TRBV2; j_call: TRBJ1-1; cdr3_length: 14; clone_size: NA; cdr3_aa: CASSVFPGGIEAFF
v_call: TRBV28; j_call: TRBJ2-4; cdr3_length: 11; clone_size: NA; cdr3_aa: CATWLANIQYF
v_call: TRBV25-1; j_call: TRBJ2-2; cdr3_length: 15; clone_size: once; cdr3_aa: CASSVPRGNTGELFF
v_call: TRBV3-1/TRBV3-2; j_call: TRBJ1-5; cdr3_length: 18; clone_size: once; cdr3_aa: CASSHLRPGGVWNQPQHF
v_call: TRBV7-9; j_call: TRBJ2-3; cdr3_length: 16; clone_size: few; cdr3_aa: CASSPDRGLFTDTQYF
v_call: TRBV5-1; j_call: TRBJ1-1; cdr3_length: 14; clone_size: NA; cdr3_aa: CASSLDLANTEAFF
v_call: TRBV9; j_call: TRBJ2-1; cdr3_length: 16; clone_size: NA; cdr3_aa: CASSVTGESSYNEQFF
v_call: TRBV19; j_call: TRBJ2-2; cdr3_length: 16; clone_size: NA; cdr3_aa: CASSYLTGGRTGELFF
v_call: TRBV13; j_call: TRBJ2-5; cdr3_length: 16; clone_size: NA; cdr3_aa: CASSFYRGGIQETQYF
v_call: TRBV2; j_call: TRBJ2-5; cdr3_length: 16; clone_size: NA; cdr3_aa: CASIRTPGLASETQYF
v_call: TRBV5-1; j_call: TRBJ2-1; cdr3_length: 17; clone_size: NA; cdr3_aa: CASSPRPGQGPYNEQFF
v_call: TRBV10-1; j_call: TRBJ2-7; cdr3_length: 13; clone_size: NA; cdr3_aa: CATSGTGVHEQYF
v_call: TRBV10-1; j_call: TRBJ1-6; cdr3_length: 14; clone_size: NA; cdr3_aa: CASSDGSYNSPLHF
v_call: TRBV18; j_call: TRBJ2-1; cdr3_length: 12; clone_size: NA; cdr3_aa: CASSPQGDEQFF
v_call: TRBV5-8; j_call: TRBJ2-3; cdr3_length: 14; clone_size: NA; cdr3_aa: CASSLLLAGDTQYF
v_call: TRBV2; j_call: TRBJ1-5; cdr3_length: 15; clone_size: NA; cdr3_aa: CASSGQGFSNQPQHF
v_call: TRBV30; j_call: TRBJ1-5; cdr3_length: 13; clone_size: NA; cdr3_aa: CAWSVSADQPQHF
v_call: TRBV19; j_call: TRBJ2-7; cdr3_length: 15; clone_size: NA; cdr3_aa: CASSSSLAPTYEQYF
v_call: TRBV5-4; j_call: TRBJ1-1; cdr3_length: 15; clone_size: few; cdr3_aa: CASSPRPGEGTEAFF
v_call: TRBV19; j_call: TRBJ1-5; cdr3_length: 16; clone_size: NA; cdr3_aa: CASFTGGSYSNQPQHF
v_call: TRBV4-1; j_call: TRBJ2-5; cdr3_length: 18; clone_size: few; cdr3_aa: CASSQDPVGRGNKETQYF
v_call: TRBV5-4; j_call: TRBJ1-1; cdr3_length: 14; clone_size: NA; cdr3_aa: CASSLETAGTEAFF
v_call: TRBV18; j_call: TRBJ2-7; cdr3_length: 10; clone_size: NA; cdr3_aa: CASCYGEQYF
v_call: TRBV11-3; j_call: TRBJ2-7; cdr3_length: 17; clone_size: NA; cdr3_aa: CASSLGAPGQGSYEQYF
v_call: TRBV3-1/TRBV3-2; j_call: TRBJ2-3; cdr3_length: 16; clone_size: NA; cdr3_aa: CASSLLSGGVADTQYF
v_call: TRBV6-5; j_call: TRBJ1-3; cdr3_length: 16; clone_size: NA; cdr3_aa: CASSYSDKISGNTIYF
v_call: TRBV2; j_call: TRBJ1-4; cdr3_length: 15; clone_size: NA; cdr3_aa: CASSYNQGAGEKLFF
v_call: TRBV2; j_call: TRBJ1-5; cdr3_length: 14; clone_size: NA; cdr3_aa: CASMEQGSNQPQHF
v_call: TRBV4-1; j_call: TRBJ1-2; cdr3_length: 13; clone_size: NA; cdr3_aa: CASSQVTEYGYTF
v_call: TRBV3-1/TRBV3-2; j_call: TRBJ1-2; cdr3_length: 15; clone_size: NA; cdr3_aa: CASSQAQGARYGYTF
v_call: TRBV11-2; j_call: TRBJ1-1; cdr3_length: 14; clone_size: once; cdr3_aa: CASSPPRLNTEAFF
v_call: TRBV11-2; j_call: TRBJ2-3; cdr3_length: 12; clone_size: NA; cdr3_aa: CASSQAGRTQYF
v_call: TRBV3-1/TRBV3-2; j_call: TRBJ2-7; cdr3_length: 15; clone_size: once; cdr3_aa: CASSLDRLASYEQYF
v_call: TRBV6-5; j_call: TRBJ2-5; cdr3_length: 12; clone_size: NA; cdr3_aa: CASKAEQETQYF